The 22 T cell receptor beta chains given below trace back to one sample, sequenced in a study of blood T cell repertoires in COVID-19. Repertoires were generated with immunoSEQ multiplex PCR, while TCRdb's copy carries only in-frame clones and drops some. The sample includes approximately 190,000 clones, roughly 89% of them seen just once. Sequenced sample: PBMCs or T cells enriched from blood (not recorded which). All receptors derive from a woman aged 30 to 39 who had been exposed to COVID-19.

The rearrangement links TRBV30 to TRBJ2-3; 11 bases align to TRBD2. This CDR3 comprises 17 residues. The J segment lost 0 bases and the V segment lost 2 bases, leaving 7 bases of the junction unmatched. Germline V CDR1 and CDR2: GTSNPN, SVGIG (reference sequence). DNA for the CDR3: TGTGCCTGGAGTCCCTTGGGGACTAGCGGCAGCACAGATACGCAGTATTTT. Translation: CAWSPLGTSGSTDTQYF.

The CDR3 region has the DNA TGTGCCAGTAGGACAGGGAATAACCTCTATGGCTACACCTTC. Its translation is CASRTGNNLYGYTF. The rearrangement links TRBV19 to TRBJ1-2; TRBD1 agrees at 7 bases. The CDR3 runs to 14 residues. Germline values: CDR1 LNHDA, CDR2 SQIVND (reference sequence). V lost 6 bases to trimming and J lost 4 bases; unmatched junction nucleotides: 8.

The chain has TRBV2 and TRBJ2-3; no reliable D call. CDR3 length equals 14 residues. V lost 4 bases, J lost 2 bases, and 10 bases lay in between. Germline-derived CDR1 and CDR2 are SNHLY and FYNNEI. The CDR3 sequence is CASSATQTTDTQYF. Written as DNA, the CDR3 is TGTGCCAGCAGTGCAACACAGACCACAGATACGCAGTATTTT.

This clone was recorded only once. The chain has TRBV12-5 and TRBJ1-5; D ambiguous. The germline gives CDR1 LGHNT, CDR2 FRNRAP. This CDR3 is built from 13 residues. V was trimmed by 3 bases and J by 6 bases, leaving 9 bases between them. This chain's CDR3 is CASGFLHSQPQHF. The CDR3 DNA follows: TGTGCTAGTGGTTTTTTACATTCTCAGCCCCAGCATTTT.

The V gene is TRBV3-1 (or the pseudogene TRBV3-2), the J gene TRBJ1-1; 7 nucleotides agree with TRBD1. The V and J ends lost 4 bases and 1 base, in that order; junction bases with no gene match: 6. Per germline, CDR1 LGHDT and CDR2 YNNKEL (reference sequence). The CDR3 runs to 15 residues. CDR3 loop: CASSPRDRWNTEAFF. In nucleotides, the CDR3 is TGTGCCAGCAGCCCCCGGGACAGATGGAACACTGAAGCTTTCTTT.

In this sample, this clone turned up a few times. One end of the junction fails to match germline, which may point to a read error. The chain has TRBV29-1 and TRBJ1-2; D possibly corresponds to TRBD1 (6 bases). The CDR3 runs to 11 residues. Germline V lookup: CDR1 SQVTM, CDR2 ANQGSEA. The CDR3 coding sequence is TGCAGCGTGGGGTGGGACAACCGGTTGTCCTTC. It codes for CSVGWDNRLSF.

CDR3: CASNLDRGTEAFF. The CDR3 bases are TGTGCCAGCAACTTGGACAGGGGGACTGAAGCTTTCTTT. The chain combines TRBV27 with TRBJ1-1; 10 bases map to TRBD1. CDR3 length: 13 amino acids. Germline V lookup: CDR1 MNHEY, CDR2 SMNVEV (reference sequence). Trimming removed 7 bases from V and 5 bases from J; junction bases left unmatched: 4.

CDR3 sequence (DNA): TGTGCCAGCAGTGGGGGCAGCCTCTATGGCTACACCTTC. The encoded protein is CASSGGSLYGYTF. J is TRBJ1-2 and V is TRBV12-3 or TRBV12-4, with D perhaps matching TRBD1 (6 bases). CDR3 length: 13 amino acids. Trimming removed 5 bases at V and 4 bases at J, with 11 bases between.

The genes are TRBV5-4 and TRBJ1-2; TRBD1 matches 10 bases. The V gene's germline CDR1 is SGHNT and CDR2 YYREEE (reference sequence). This CDR3 is 15 amino acids long. Trimming took 0 bases from V and 3 from J; bases not matched to a gene: 2. This CDR3 is CASSLEGQGYYGYTF. As DNA, the CDR3 is TGTGCCAGCAGCTTGGAGGGACAGGGGTACTATGGCTACACCTTC. The full variable domain, its missing parts supplied by reference TRBV5-4 and TRBJ1-2, is ETGVTQSPTHLIKTRGQQVTLRCSSQSGHNTVSWYQQALGQGPQFIFQYYREEENGRGNFPPRFSGLQFPNYSSELNVNALELDDSALYLCASSLEGQGYYGYTFGSGTRLTVV.

This CDR3 is CASSPLNTEAFF. In DNA form, the CDR3 reads TGTGCCAGCAGCCCCTTGAACACTGAAGCTTTCTTT. The chain joins TRBV7-9 to TRBJ1-1; D ambiguous. Germline V CDR1 and CDR2: SEHNR, FQNEAQ (reference sequence). The CDR3 is 12 residues long. Trimming cost V 5 bases and J 0 bases, with 4 bases left between them.

This clone appeared once. The gene calls are TRBV5-6 and TRBJ1-2; the match to TRBD1 covers 7 bases. Losses at the gene ends were 0 bases for V and 8 bases for J; bases not matched to a gene: 13. There are 16 residues in the CDR3. Germline lookup yields CDR1 SGHDT and CDR2 YYEEEE. The CDR3 bases are TGTGCCAGCAGCTTGGTGCCCCACAGGGGAGAGCGGGGCTACACCTTC. Translating it yields CASSLVPHRGERGYTF. The full variable domain, completed using reference TRBV5-6 and TRBJ1-2, is DAGVTQSPTHLIKTRGQQVTLRCSPKSGHDTVSWYQQALGQGPQFIFQYYEEEERQRGNFPDRFSGHQFPNYSSELNVNALLLGDSALYLCASSLVPHRGERGYTFGSGTRLTVV.

This clone was observed a handful of times. Other DNA sequences within the sample encode an identical CDR3. This chain joins TRBV9 and TRBJ2-2; D is unresolved. CDR1 is SGDLS and CDR2 is YYNGEE in the germline V gene. CDR3 length: 12 amino acids. Trimming pared 2 bases from V and 4 bases from J, leaving 3 bases between. The CDR3 protein is CASSVRTGELFF. The CDR3 DNA follows: TGTGCCAGCAGCGTGCGCACCGGGGAGCTGTTTTTT.

J is TRBJ1-6 and V is TRBV5-4; perhaps TRBD1 as D (6 bases). The CDR3 loop spans 16 amino acids. V gave up 4 bases and J gave up 0 bases, with 11 bases separating them. Germline-derived CDR1 and CDR2 are SGHNT and YYREEE (reference sequence). The CDR3 spells CASSLGGSSYNSPLHF. CDR3 sequence (DNA): TGTGCCAGCAGCCTAGGGGGAAGCTCCTATAATTCACCCCTCCACTTT.

This clone was picked up a small number of times. This chain uses TRBV6-5 with TRBJ1-1; 7 nucleotides agree with TRBD1. The V segment lost 0 bases and the J segment 4 bases; nucleotides outside the gene matches: 5. Germline V gives CDR1 MNHEY, CDR2 SVGAGI. The CDR3 covers 15 residues. This chain's CDR3 is CASSYSIQGLTEAFF. CDR3 nucleotides: TGTGCCAGCAGTTACTCTATACAGGGGCTCACTGAAGCTTTCTTT.

The chain recombines TRBV2 with TRBJ1-2; TRBD1 matches at 7 bases. V lost 7 bases to trimming and J lost 2 bases; unmatched junction nucleotides: 7. The CDR3 loop spans 14 amino acids. Germline V lookup: CDR1 SNHLY, CDR2 FYNNEI. In nucleotides, the CDR3 is TGTGCCAGCATGCCCGAACAGGGGAACTATGGCTACACCTTC. Residues: CASMPEQGNYGYTF.

The V and J genes are TRBV14 and TRBJ2-5; D is uncertain. The CDR3 has 18 amino acids. Trimming left V 0 bases short and J 1 base short, with 18 bases between. The germline V gene has CDR1 SGHDN and CDR2 FVKESK. The CDR3 nucleotides read TGTGCCAGCAGCCAAGATCGGGTAGGCGGAAGACTCCAAGAGACCCAGTACTTC. Residues: CASSQDRVGGRLQETQYF.

The rearrangement links TRBV5-1 to TRBJ1-2, with D possibly being TRBD1 (5 bases). From germline, CDR1 is SGHRS and CDR2 YFSETQ. The CDR3 contains 13 residues. The V end lost 7 bases, the J end lost 8 bases, and 18 bases lay between the germline ends. In nucleotides, the CDR3 is TGCGCCAGCGCCCAGGGTAGGTCCGAGGGCTACACCTTC. Its protein is CASAQGRSEGYTF. The full variable domain, rest sourced from reference TRBV5-1 and TRBJ1-2, is KAGVTQTPRYLIKTRGQQVTLSCSPISGHRSVSWYQQTPGQGLQFLFEYFSETQRNKGNFPGRFSGRQFSNSRSEMNVSTLELGDSALYLCASAQGRSEGYTFGSGTRLTVV.

The rearrangement links TRBV9 to TRBJ2-4, with TRBD1 matching 7 bases. V gave up 3 bases and J gave up 9 bases; unmatched junction bases: 6. This CDR3 contains 13 residues. From germline, CDR1 is SGDLS and CDR2 YYNGEE. This chain's CDR3 is CASSGTGGGIQYF. CDR3 DNA: TGTGCCAGCAGCGGGACAGGTGGGGGCATTCAGTACTTC.

The chain joins TRBV7-9 to TRBJ1-1; possible D gene TRBD1, 5 bases. V lost 0 bases to trimming and J lost 3 bases, with 5 bases between them. The CDR3 sequence is 13 residues long. CDR1 is SEHNR, CDR2 FQNEAQ, per germline (reference sequence). CDR3 sequence: CASSLATDTEAFF. The CDR3 DNA reads TGTGCCAGCAGCTTAGCGACAGACACTGAAGCTTTCTTT. Based on the CDR3 plus reference TRBV7-9 and TRBJ1-1, the full variable domain is DTGVSQNPRHKITKRGQNVTFRCDPISEHNRLYWYRQTLGQGPEFLTYFQNEAQLEKSRLLSDRFSAERPKGSFSTLEIQRTEQGDSAMYLCASSLATDTEAFFGQGTRLTVV.

As to this clone: The sample contains more than one DNA sequence encoding this CDR3. The chain employs TRBV20-1 and TRBJ2-7; D not resolved. The CDR3 covers 11 residues. Trimming shortened V by 5 bases and J by 3 bases, and 8 bases separated the two germline ends. CDR1 is DFQATT and CDR2 is SNEGSKA in the germline V gene (reference sequence). CDR3 nucleotides: TGCAGTGCTCCCCTTAGCTACGAGCAGTACTTC. Its translation is CSAPLSYEQYF.

This clone has only one observation. The chain uses TRBV4-1 and TRBJ2-7; 15 bases line up with TRBD2. Germline CDR1 is MGHRA and CDR2 is YSYEKL. V shed 4 bases, J shed 7 bases, and the junction held 8 bases outside the gene matches. The CDR3 sequence is 16 residues long. CDR3 DNA: TGCGCCAGCAGCCCAAGGGGGACTAGCGGGGGGAGTGAGCAGTACTTC. Translation: CASSPRGTSGGSEQYF.

The chain recombines TRBV6-5 with TRBJ1-2; TRBD1 aligns across 7 bases. V lost 2 bases and J lost 0; bases outside the gene matches: 3. The germline gives CDR1 MNHEY, CDR2 SVGAGI. The CDR3 is 15 amino acids. CDR3 amino acids: CASSYGTASNYGYTF. The CDR3 nucleotides are TGTGCCAGCAGTTACGGGACAGCCTCTAACTATGGCTACACCTTC.